This T cell receptor beta chain derives from a study of identical twins. Regarding the study as a whole: Models predicted less out-of-frame TCR alpha sharing in monozygotic twins than was found. Partly confounded zero-insertion analyses could result from invariant MAIT and iNKT cells.

From the 5' RACE reads, TCRdb called clonotypes with MiXCR, one entry per CDR3 protein. The sample yields some 730,000 distinct CDR3 sequences, about 18% seen once. This clonotype turned up a few times. The antigen remains unidentified. Trimming took off 0 bases at V and 8 bases at J, with 16 bases between the two ends. The CDR3 has 16 residues. CDR1 and CDR2 from the germline V gene are LGHDT and YNNKEL (reference sequence). These same records also appear under a second study, on T cells expressing NK-cell markers.

The specimen was PBMCs. This clonotype originated in a woman under 30 in good health. V is TRBV3-1 and J is TRBJ1-4; D unclear. CDR3 sequence: CASSQDATPSREKLFF. The CDR3, as DNA: TGTGCCAGCAGCCAAGACGCTACACCCTCCCGGGAAAAACTGTTTTTT.